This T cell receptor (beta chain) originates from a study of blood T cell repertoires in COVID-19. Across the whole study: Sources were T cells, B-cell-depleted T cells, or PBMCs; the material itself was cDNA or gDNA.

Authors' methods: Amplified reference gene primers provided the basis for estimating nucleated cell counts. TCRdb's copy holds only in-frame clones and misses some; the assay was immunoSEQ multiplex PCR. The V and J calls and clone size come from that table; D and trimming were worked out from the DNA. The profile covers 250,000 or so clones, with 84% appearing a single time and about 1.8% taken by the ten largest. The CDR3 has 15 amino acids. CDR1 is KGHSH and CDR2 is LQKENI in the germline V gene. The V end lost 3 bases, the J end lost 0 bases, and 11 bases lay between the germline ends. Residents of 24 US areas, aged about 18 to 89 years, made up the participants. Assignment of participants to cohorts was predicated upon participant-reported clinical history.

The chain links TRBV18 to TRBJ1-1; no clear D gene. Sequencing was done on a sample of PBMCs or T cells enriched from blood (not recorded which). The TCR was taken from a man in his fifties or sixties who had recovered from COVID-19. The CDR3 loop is CASSPKTTMNTEAFF. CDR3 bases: TGTGCCAGCTCACCCAAAACAACAATGAACACTGAAGCTTTCTTT.